These 13 T cell receptor beta chains came from one sample sequenced in a study of spatial heterogeneity in lung cancer. Time point given: sample taken at primary tumor resection. Via MiXCR, TCRdb re-called the 5' RACE reads, giving one row per CDR3 protein. This sample has 5,000 to 7,000 distinct CDR3 sequences, with about 8.9% found just once. Study findings and constraints: The number of expanded tumor alpha and beta chains correlated with mutation number.

What these receptors recognize is not known. The starting material was lung tumor tissue, obtained at surgery. These receptors were collected from a female donor with early-stage non-small cell lung cancer.

Within the sample, this clonotype is medium-sized (0.01 to 0.1%). The genes are TRBV20-1 and TRBJ2-3, with 8 bases lining up with TRBD2. The CDR3 runs to 16 residues. V was pared by 0 bases and J by 4 bases, with 9 bases of the junction left unmatched. The germline gives CDR1 DFQATT, CDR2 SNEGSKA (reference sequence). The CDR3 region has the DNA TGCAGTGCTAGAGATCACGGGGGGGGCCTATCAGATACGCAGTATTTT. This translates into CSARDHGGGLSDTQYF.

The V gene is TRBV6-5, the J gene TRBJ1-5; 10 nucleotides align to TRBD1. The CDR3 spans 15 residues. The J segment lost 4 bases and the V segment lost 6 bases, leaving 6 bases of the junction unmatched. The germline V gene has CDR1 MNHEY and CDR2 SVGAGI. The CDR3 protein is CASRRQGAINQPQHF. CDR3 in DNA: TGTGCCAGCAGACGACAGGGGGCAATTAATCAGCCCCAGCATTTT.

The chain carries TRBV5-4 and TRBJ2-3; D is uncertain. Trimming pared 5 bases from V and 6 bases from J, leaving 7 bases between. The CDR3 is 11 amino acids. From germline, CDR1 is SGHNT and CDR2 YYREEE (reference sequence). This chain's CDR3 is CASRGRDTQYF. The CDR3 nucleotides are TGTGCCAGCAGAGGACGGGATACGCAGTATTTT.

J is TRBJ2-5 and V is TRBV3-1; no definite D call. From germline, CDR1 is LGHDT and CDR2 YNNKEL (reference sequence). CDR3 length: 13 residues. The ends were cut back, 1 base at V and 3 bases at J, with 6 bases in the middle. The CDR3: CASSQASEETQYF. The CDR3 coding sequence is TGTGCCAGCAGCCAAGCCAGCGAAGAGACCCAGTACTTC.

This clonotype was recorded at least ten times. This sequence joins TRBV5-1 and TRBJ2-3; 7 nucleotides match TRBD1. Germline CDR1 is SGHRS and CDR2 is YFSETQ. The CDR3 runs 14 residues. V lost 4 bases to trimming and J lost 5 bases; unmatched junction nucleotides: 7. CDR3 coding DNA: TGCGCCAGCAGCCGACAGGGTCGGAAAGATACGCAGTATTTT. Protein: CASSRQGRKDTQYF.

This clonotype turned up a few times. The J gene is TRBJ2-1, the V gene TRBV2; D remains unclear. Germline CDR1 and CDR2: SNHLY and FYNNEI. The CDR3 contains 14 residues. V was cut by 1 base and J by 0 bases, with 4 bases left in between. DNA for the CDR3: TGTGCCAGCAGTGAAGTTCACTCCTACAATGAGCAGTTCTTC. Amino acid sequence: CASSEVHSYNEQFF.

This clonotype is judged large (0.1 to 1%). The chain employs TRBV6-6 and TRBJ1-2, with a possible D match to TRBD1 (6 bases). The CDR3 has 13 amino acids. In germline, CDR1 is MNHNY, CDR2 SVGAGI (reference sequence). The V and J ends lost 4 bases and 2 bases respectively, with 8 bases between them. The chain's CDR3 is CASSSDRNYGYTF. The CDR3 region has the DNA TGTGCCAGCAGTTCGGACAGAAACTATGGCTACACCTTC.

This clonotype is categorized as medium-sized. This chain links TRBV12-3 or TRBV12-4 with TRBJ2-1; D might be TRBD2 (6 bases). With 5 bases removed from V and 10 bases from J, the gap between germline ends came to 9 bases. The CDR3 loop spans 11 amino acids. The CDR3, as DNA: TGTGCCAGCAGTCCTCGGGGGGAGCAGTTCTTC. It is translated as CASSPRGEQFF.

The genes are TRBV6-5 and TRBJ1-2; the match to TRBD1 covers 7 bases. Germline loops: CDR1 MNHEY, CDR2 SVGAGI. V shed 7 bases and J 8 bases; nucleotides not matched to a gene: 13. The CDR3 is 14 residues long. The CDR3 loop reads CASTRTGTAWGYTF. CDR3 DNA sequence: TGTGCCAGCACCCGAACAGGGACAGCCTGGGGCTACACCTTC.

This clonotype ranks as large. CDR3 DNA: TGTGCCAGCAGCCAAGGGCTAACAGGGGGATTCACAGATACGCAGTATTTT. Encoded protein: CASSQGLTGGFTDTQYF. The chain couples TRBV3-1 to TRBJ2-3; TRBD1 matches 8 bases. Trimming took 1 base from V and 2 from J; bases not matched to a gene: 8. The CDR3 loop spans 17 amino acids. Germline V gives CDR1 LGHDT, CDR2 YNNKEL (reference sequence).

This clonotype appeared many times. V is TRBV25-1 and J is TRBJ1-6; D not resolved. V was trimmed by 2 bases and J by 7 bases, leaving 6 bases between them. There are 13 residues in the CDR3. In germline, CDR1 is MGHDK, CDR2 SYGVNS. The CDR3 DNA is TGTGCCAGCAGTGAACAGCCGAATTCACCCCTCCACTTT. This gives the protein CASSEQPNSPLHF.

This clonotype was recorded a few times. The genes are TRBV28 and TRBJ2-3, with 7 bases that match TRBD2. Germline CDR1 is MDHEN and CDR2 is SYDVKM. The V and J ends lost 8 bases and 6 bases, in that order; junction bases with no gene match: 14. The CDR3 has 15 amino acids. The CDR3 region has the DNA TGTGCCAGCGACCTACTAGCGAGGGGTGTGGATACGCAGTATTTT. Protein sequence: CASDLLARGVDTQYF.

The chain joins TRBV12-3 or TRBV12-4 to TRBJ1-2; D possibly corresponds to TRBD1 (6 bases). This CDR3 has 12 amino acids. V was shortened by 5 bases and J by 6 bases, with 10 bases between the two germline ends. The CDR3 nucleotides read TGTGCCAGCAGTCCAGGGGAGGATGGCTACACCTTC. It yields the protein CASSPGEDGYTF.